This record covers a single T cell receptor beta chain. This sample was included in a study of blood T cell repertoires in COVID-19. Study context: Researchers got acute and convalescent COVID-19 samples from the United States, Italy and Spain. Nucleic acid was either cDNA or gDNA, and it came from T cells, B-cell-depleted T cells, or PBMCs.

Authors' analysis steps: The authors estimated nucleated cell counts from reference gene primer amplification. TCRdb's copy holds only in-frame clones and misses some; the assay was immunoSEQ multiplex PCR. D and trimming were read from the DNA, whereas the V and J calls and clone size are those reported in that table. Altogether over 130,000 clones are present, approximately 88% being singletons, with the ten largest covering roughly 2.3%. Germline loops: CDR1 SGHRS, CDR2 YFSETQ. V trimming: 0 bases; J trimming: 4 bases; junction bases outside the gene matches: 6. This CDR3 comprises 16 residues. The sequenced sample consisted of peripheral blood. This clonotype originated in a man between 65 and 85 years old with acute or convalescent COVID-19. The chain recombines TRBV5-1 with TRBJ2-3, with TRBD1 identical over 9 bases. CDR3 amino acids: CASSLGGQGFADTQYF. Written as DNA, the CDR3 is TGCGCCAGCAGCTTGGGGGGACAGGGATTCGCAGATACGCAGTATTTT.